This T cell receptor beta chain was profiled in a study of blood T cell repertoires in COVID-19 (dated by TCRdb to the early 2020s). Background on the whole study: The collaborator samples originated in the United States, Italy and Spain and spanned the acute and convalescent phases of COVID-19. The samples were drawn from two sources: the first 160 participants of the ongoing ImmuneRACE study, and 1,000 to 1,500 subjects contributed by 6 global collaborators. The dataset comprised deeply sampled blood TCRbeta repertoires from subjects exposed to, actively infected with, or recovered from COVID-19. The prospective study material was composed of cDNA or gDNA derived from T cells, B-cell-depleted T cells, or PBMCs. The repertoires were released in a freely available public database meant as a resource for research on the immune response to SARS-CoV-2. Where available, HLA class I and class II types were taken from metadata supplied by the sample provider and were not determined by assay-based typing. The sample metadata nearly always contained a de-identified subject ID, COVID-19 status, age in years and sex. Study-wide conclusions, independent of this receptor: How much clinical and demographic metadata was included differed by source and by participant, and the metadata was provided uncurated.

This clone has a handful of counts. It has no known antigen specificity. No much larger clone is present one base from it, and per-base qualities are unavailable. V lost 4 bases and J lost 1 base, and the count of bases not matched to a germline gene is 9. The CDR3 numbers 16 residues from cysteine through phenylalanine. CDR3 DNA only is kept here, 48 bases in frame from base 1. CDR1 LNHDA and CDR2 SQIVND are derived from the germline V gene (reference sequence). Each collaborating institution followed its own protocols to collect whole blood in K2EDTA tubes. For TCRbeta analysis, collaborators shipped samples in one of three forms: frozen whole blood, isolated PBMCs, or DNA extracted from either of those sample types. TCRbeta CDR3 regions were amplified from genomic DNA using the immunoSEQ Assay, a bias-controlled multiplex PCR. On the study's bioinformatics: Nucleated cell counts per sample were estimated from amplification of reference gene primers within the assay. Sequence reads were collapsed and filtered to measure the absolute abundance of every unique TCRbeta CDR3 rearrangement. For each sample, productive Simpson clonality was calculated as the square root of Simpson's diversity index across productive rearrangements. TCRdb provides this immuneACCESS table in a form limited to in-frame rearrangements. Some clones are lacking; in checked studies, under half of them reflect an unresolved V gene, and why the rest are absent is not known. V and J calls and clone size come straight from that table; D and trimming were deduced from the DNA. The sample yields fewer than 85,000 clones; approximately 80% were counted once. About 6% of the sample is held by the ten biggest clonotypes.

The clonotype was recovered from an older woman with acute or convalescent COVID-19. This chain joins TRBV19 to TRBJ1-2, with 7 central nucleotides matching TRBD1. Sequenced sample: peripheral blood. Read as DNA, the sequence is TGTGCCAGTAGTAAAGGTGACAGGGATGTTAACTATGGCTACACCTTC. It specifies CASSKGDRDVNYGYTF.